Following are 26 T cell receptor beta chains from one sample sequenced in a study of cytomegalovirus exposure and HLA in healthy donors. The PCR used 60 Vbeta and 13 Jbeta primers. Assay used: immunoSEQ multiplex PCR; TCRdb lists only in-frame clones, some missing. The sample shows some 200,000 clones, around 77% of them seen only once. Sample: PBMCs. The origin of the receptors is a woman aged 25 to 39 in good health and CMV-seropositive.

A remark on this clone: At one of its ends the junction is not consistent with the germline gene, which may arise from a read error. This rearrangement joins TRBV2 to TRBJ2-1, with 9 bases matching TRBD2. Looked up from germline, CDR1 is SNHLY and CDR2 is FYNNEI. This CDR3 has 11 amino acids. For the CDR3, the DNA is TGTGCCAGCAGTGAAGCTGGCGGGAGGGTCTTC. Translating gives CASSEAGGRVF. The variable domain in full, with the rest retrieved from reference TRBV2 and TRBJ2-1, is EPEVTQTPSHQVTQMGQEVILRCVPISNHLYFYWYRQILGQKVEFLVSFYNNEISEKSEIFDDQFSVERPDGSNFTLKIRSTKLEDSAMYFCASSEAGGRVFGPGTRLTVL.

The CDR3 spells CAWSVIINTEAFF. As DNA, the CDR3 is TGTGCCTGGAGTGTAATCATCAACACTGAAGCTTTCTTT. The chain is built from TRBV30 and TRBJ1-1; D gene unclear. Trimming cost V 0 bases and J 2 bases, with 7 bases left between them. The CDR3 extends over 13 amino acids. Per the germline V gene, CDR1 is GTSNPN and CDR2 is SVGIG (reference sequence).

Concerning this clone: At one end the junction does not follow the germline gene, possibly because of a read error. The chain carries TRBV6-1 and TRBJ2-5, with unresolved D. CDR3 size: 12 residues. The V gene's germline CDR1 is MNHNS and CDR2 SASEGT. The CDR3 DNA is TGTGCCAGCAGTCCATACCAGGAGACCCAGTACTTC. This translates into CASSPYQETQYF.

The DNA for the CDR3 is TGTGCCAGCAGCTCCGGACAGGCATGGGGAAACACTGAAGCTTTCTTT. It specifies CASSSGQAWGNTEAFF. The rearrangement joins TRBV7-9 to TRBJ1-1, with 7 nucleotides matching TRBD1. Germline-derived CDR1 and CDR2 are SEHNR and FQNEAQ (reference sequence). Trimming removed 4 bases from V and 2 bases from J; junction bases left unmatched: 10. CDR3 length equals 16 residues.

The chain couples TRBV25-1 to TRBJ2-3; 10 bases are shared with TRBD1. With 6 bases clipped from V and 3 bases from J, the junction kept 0 bases outside the gene matches. Germline values: CDR1 MGHDK, CDR2 SYGVNS. The CDR3 covers 13 residues. CDR3 loop: CASRGQGTDTQYF. Here the CDR3 DNA reads TGTGCCAGCAGGGGACAGGGGACAGATACGCAGTATTTT.

The chain links TRBV4-1 to TRBJ2-7; D is undetermined. CDR3 length: 13 residues. V lost 1 base and J 6 bases, leaving 10 bases between the germline ends. Germline-derived CDR1 and CDR2 are MGHRA and YSYEKL. DNA of the CDR3: TGCGCCAGCAGCCAAGGCCTAGTAGGCGAGCAGTACTTC. This sequence encodes CASSQGLVGEQYF.

This clone was detected once. The V call is TRBV4-1, the J call TRBJ1-4, with TRBD1 as a possible D gene (5 bases). V was clipped by 0 bases and J by 10 bases, with 18 bases between them. The CDR3 spans 16 residues. Germline V gene data show CDR1 as MGHRA and CDR2 as YSYEKL. The DNA of the CDR3 is TGCGCCAGCAGCCAAGATCAATCTGGGGGGAGTGGAAAACTGTTTTTT. Protein sequence: CASSQDQSGGSGKLFF.

This clone was counted a single time. The V and J genes are TRBV4-1 and TRBJ2-3; D gene uncertain. V lost 1 base, J lost 1 base, and 9 bases lay in between. Germline CDR1 MGHRA, CDR2 YSYEKL. The length of the CDR3 is 15 residues. CDR3 protein: CASSQGPEGTDTQYF. The CDR3 bases are TGCGCCAGCAGCCAAGGCCCCGAGGGCACAGATACGCAGTATTTT.

This clone was seen a few times. This chain uses TRBV19 with TRBJ1-1; tentative D call: TRBD1 (5 bases). The CDR3 loop spans 13 amino acids. Germline CDR1 LNHDA, CDR2 SQIVND (reference sequence). V lost 6 bases, J lost 1 base, and 9 bases lay in between. The chain's CDR3 is CASSIQENTEAFF. In nucleotides, the CDR3 is TGTGCCAGTAGCATACAGGAGAACACTGAAGCTTTCTTT.

The chain recombines TRBV4-1 with TRBJ2-2; D is possibly TRBD2 (6 bases). Germline assignment: CDR1 MGHRA and CDR2 YSYEKL. Trimming left V 0 bases short and J 6 bases short, with 14 bases between. CDR3 length: 16 amino acids. The CDR3 here is CASSQDRAGGAGELFF. CDR3 DNA: TGCGCCAGCAGCCAAGATCGCGCCGGCGGGGCCGGGGAGCTGTTTTTT.

The chain has TRBV27 and TRBJ1-5; D is perhaps TRBD1 (5 bases). The CDR3 sequence is 15 residues long. Germline V gene data show CDR1 as MNHEY and CDR2 as SMNVEV (reference sequence). Deletions cut 7 bases from V and 0 bases from J, with 13 bases between. The CDR3 loop is CASKEGHYSNQPQHF. The DNA for the CDR3 is TGTGCCAGCAAGGAAGGACACTATAGCAATCAGCCCCAGCATTTT.

The rearrangement uses TRBV11-2 and TRBJ1-4, with D unresolved. This CDR3 contains 13 residues. V was shortened by 1 base and J by 10 bases, with 10 bases between the two germline ends. Germline assignment: CDR1 SGHAT and CDR2 FQNNGV. CDR3: CASSLVGRGKLFF. The CDR3 DNA sequence: TGTGCCAGCAGCTTAGTCGGCAGAGGAAAACTGTTTTTT. The full variable domain, completed using reference TRBV11-2 and TRBJ1-4, is EAGVAQSPRYKIIEKRQSVAFWCNPISGHATLYWYQQILGQGPKLLIQFQNNGVVDDSQLPKDRFSAERLKGVDSTLKIQPAKLEDSAVYLCASSLVGRGKLFFGSGTQLSVL.

The chain employs TRBV18 and TRBJ2-2; 11 bases agree with TRBD2. This CDR3 comprises 18 residues. Unmatched junction bases numbered 7, after V lost 1 base and J lost 3 bases. The germline V gene encodes CDR1 KGHSH and CDR2 LQKENI. The chain's CDR3 is CASSPRTSGGGYTGELFF. The DNA for the CDR3 is TGTGCCAGCTCACCACGAACTAGCGGGGGTGGCTACACCGGGGAGCTGTTTTTT.

The chain recombines TRBV18 with TRBJ2-7; 10 nucleotides match TRBD2. This CDR3 has 14 residues. Trimming took 3 bases from V and 3 from J; bases not matched to a gene: 2. Germline V gene sequence: CDR1 KGHSH, CDR2 LQKENI. The CDR3 loop reads CASSPSSGSYEQYF. CDR3 coding DNA: TGTGCCAGCTCACCGTCTAGCGGGAGCTACGAGCAGTACTTC.

The rearrangement uses TRBV7-9 and TRBJ1-5, with 8 bases fitting TRBD1. The CDR3 sequence is 19 residues long. Trimming cost V 3 bases and J 5 bases; bases outside gene matches: 18. Looked up from germline, CDR1 is SEHNR and CDR2 is FQNEAQ (reference sequence). This CDR3 reads CASSLGEGQGAFRDQPQHF. In DNA, the CDR3 is TGTGCCAGCAGCTTGGGCGAGGGCCAGGGGGCTTTTAGGGATCAGCCCCAGCATTTT.

The chain carries TRBV5-1 and TRBJ2-1; 7 nucleotides agree with TRBD2. The V gene's germline CDR1 is SGHRS and CDR2 YFSETQ. CDR3 length equals 15 residues. The V segment lost 3 bases and the J segment 4 bases; nucleotides outside the gene matches: 7. This chain's CDR3 is CASSWREGIYNEQFF. Written as DNA, the CDR3 is TGCGCCAGCAGCTGGAGGGAGGGGATATACAATGAGCAGTTCTTC.

The chain uses TRBV7-9 and TRBJ1-2, with D possibly being TRBD1 (5 bases). Germline V CDR1 and CDR2: SEHNR, FQNEAQ (reference sequence). Trimming cost V 3 bases and J 7 bases, with 12 bases left between them. There are 13 residues in the CDR3. CDR3 in DNA: TGTGCCAGCAGCTTCAGGGATTCACTTGGCTACACCTTC. This translates into CASSFRDSLGYTF.

The chain is built from TRBV4-3 and TRBJ2-5, with a possible D match to TRBD2 (6 bases). The end of the DNA fits TRBJ2-7 better, so the J call may be wrong. CDR3 size: 15 residues. Germline V gene sequence: CDR1 LGHNA, CDR2 YSLEER. The CDR3 sequence: CASSQDRTGVVEQYF. CDR3 sequence (DNA): TGCGCCAGCAGCCAAGATAGAACGGGAGTTGTCGAGCAGTACTTC.

This clone was seen a handful of times. The chain links TRBV2 to TRBJ1-1, with D possibly TRBD1 on 5 matching bases. The CDR3 is 14 amino acids. With 6 bases removed from V and 3 bases from J, the gap between germline ends came to 14 bases. The germline CDR1 and CDR2 sequences are SNHLY and FYNNEI. The CDR3 region is CASRKTTEHTEAFF. As DNA, the CDR3 is TGTGCCAGCAGGAAGACGACAGAGCACACTGAAGCTTTCTTT.

The chain combines TRBV2 with TRBJ2-3; TRBD1 agrees at 12 bases. V lost 6 bases, J lost 1 base, and 2 bases stayed unmatched. CDR3 size: 15 residues. CDR1 and CDR2 from the germline V gene are SNHLY and FYNNEI. The CDR3 is CASSRDRGRTDTQYF. The CDR3 coding sequence is TGTGCCAGCAGCCGGGACAGGGGGCGCACAGATACGCAGTATTTT.

V usage is TRBV18 and J usage is TRBJ1-2; D is uncertain. Germline assignment: CDR1 KGHSH and CDR2 LQKENI. The CDR3 length is 15 residues. Trimming cost V 2 bases and J 4 bases, with 14 bases left between them. The CDR3 DNA is TGTGCCAGCTCACCAGCAACGAATCGAGGCTATGGCTACACCTTC. It codes for CASSPATNRGYGYTF.

CDR3 DNA sequence: TGTGCCAGCAGTTCCGGGACAGGGTACTACACCTTC. This sequence encodes CASSSGTGYYTF. The chain has TRBV6-6 and TRBJ1-2, with TRBD1 matching over 9 bases. There are 12 residues in the CDR3. V lost 4 bases and J lost 10; bases outside the gene matches: 4. CDR1 and CDR2 from the germline V gene are MNHNY and SVGAGI (reference sequence).

The genes are TRBV2 and TRBJ2-5; the match to TRBD2 covers 11 bases. J gave up 4 bases and V 7 bases, and 11 bases lay outside the gene matches. CDR3 size: 16 residues. CDR1 SNHLY and CDR2 FYNNEI come from the germline V gene. The CDR3 sequence: CASISHVAGGGETQYF. The CDR3 region has the DNA TGTGCCAGCATCAGCCACGTAGCGGGAGGGGGAGAGACCCAGTACTTC.

This clone was seen a handful of times. This sequence joins TRBV27 and TRBJ2-5; D might be TRBD1 (5 bases). V was pared by 3 bases and J by 7 bases, with 12 bases between. The CDR3 covers 13 residues. Germline CDR1 is MNHEY and CDR2 is SMNVEV (reference sequence). Here the CDR3 reads CASSFGSQGTQYF. The CDR3 DNA follows: TGTGCCAGCAGTTTTGGCTCCCAGGGGACCCAGTACTTC.

The chain employs TRBV5-5 and TRBJ1-1, with D possibly matching TRBD1 (6 bases). CDR3 length: 17 residues. In germline, CDR1 is SGHKS, CDR2 YYEKEE (reference sequence). V lost 0 bases, J lost 3 bases, and 18 bases lay in between. The DNA of the CDR3 is TGTGCCAGCAGCTTGGTACAGGGAGGGGTTAAGGACACTGAAGCTTTCTTT. This encodes CASSLVQGGVKDTEAFF.

This sequence joins TRBV5-6 and TRBJ2-7, with 7 bases fitting TRBD2. Per the germline V gene, CDR1 is SGHDT and CDR2 is YYEEEE. The length of the CDR3 is 13 residues. V dropped 4 bases and J dropped 0; count of bases not matched to a gene: 1. CDR3 amino acids: CASSRGDSYEQYF. Here the CDR3 DNA reads TGTGCCAGCAGCCGGGGGGACTCCTACGAGCAGTACTTC.